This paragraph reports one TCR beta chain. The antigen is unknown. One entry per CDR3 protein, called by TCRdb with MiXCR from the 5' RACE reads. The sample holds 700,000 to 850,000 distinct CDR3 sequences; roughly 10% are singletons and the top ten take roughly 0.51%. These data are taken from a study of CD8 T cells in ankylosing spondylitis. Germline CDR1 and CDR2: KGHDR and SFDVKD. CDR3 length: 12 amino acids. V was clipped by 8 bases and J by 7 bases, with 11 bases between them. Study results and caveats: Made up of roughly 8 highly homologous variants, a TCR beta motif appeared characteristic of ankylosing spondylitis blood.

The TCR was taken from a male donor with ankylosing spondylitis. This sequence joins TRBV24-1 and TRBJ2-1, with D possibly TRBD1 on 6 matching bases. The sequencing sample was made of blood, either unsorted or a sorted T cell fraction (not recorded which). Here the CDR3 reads CATTSQGNEQFF. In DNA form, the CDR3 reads TGTGCCACCACCTCTCAGGGGAATGAGCAGTTCTTC.